Listed below are T cell receptor beta chains from one sample, sequenced in a study of T cells in Graves' hyperthyroidism and ophthalmopathy. TCRdb itself ran the multiplex PCR reads through MiXCR, one entry per CDR3 protein. The data hold approximately 510,000 distinct CDR3 sequences, with around 20% observed a single time. Source material: blood. These receptors originate from a man between 18 and 29 years old with Graves' hyperthyroidism. Each CDR3 is given with its conserved first and last residue. A D gene is named only where the DNA matches it firmly. Part of the rows lack a size; the others show once, few, many or a class for expanded clones.

TRBJ2-7 TRBD1 TRBV12-3/TRBV12-4 many TGTGCCAGCAGTCATCAGGGGGCGCCGGGGGAGCAGTACTTC CASSHQGAPGEQYF
TRBJ1-4 TRBD1 TRBV15 many TGTGCCACCAGCAGGGTCCGACAGGGTAATGAAAAACTGTTTTTT CATSRVRQGNEKLFF
TRBJ1-5 NA TRBV25-1 many TGTGCCAGCAGTGGACCCGGAAGAGGCAATCAGCCCCAGCATTTT CASSGPGRGNQPQHF
TRBJ1-2 TRBD1 TRBV14 NA TGTGCCAGCAGCTGGGACAGAAACTACTATGGCTACACCTTC CASSWDRNYYGYTF
TRBJ2-7 NA TRBV6-1 few TGTGCCAGCAATCCGATAGGACCTGGGACCGAGCAGTACTTC CASNPIGPGTEQYF
TRBJ1-1 NA TRBV20-1 many TGCAGTGCTAGAGATCGGCCAGGGGTTATGAACACTGAAGCTTTCTTT CSARDRPGVMNTEAFF
TRBJ2-7 TRBD1 TRBV7-9 many TGTGCCAGCAGCTCCGGGACAGGGTTTACCTACGAGCAGTACTTC CASSSGTGFTYEQYF
TRBJ1-3 NA TRBV12-3/TRBV12-4 many TGTGCCAGCAGTTACACCCAGGGTGGCGGAAACACCATATATTTT CASSYTQGGGNTIYF
TRBJ2-2 NA TRBV6-2/TRBV6-3 many TGTGCCAGCACCCCACTAGCTTACTACGGGGAGCTGTTTTTT CASTPLAYYGELFF
TRBJ2-5 NA TRBV6-1 many TGTGCCAGCAGTGACCCTGGACTGGAGGGAGAGACCCAGCACTTC CASSDPGLEGETQHF
TRBJ2-2 NA TRBV27 many TGTGCCAGCAGTTTTCAATCTACCGGGGAGCTGTTTTTT CASSFQSTGELFF
TRBJ1-5 NA TRBV12-3/TRBV12-4 NA TGCGCCAGCAGTTCCTTCCGGGGAAGTGATCAGCCCCAGCATTTT CASSSFRGSDQPQHF
TRBJ1-1 TRBD1 TRBV19 NA TGTGCCAGTAGTATTACGGGGACAGCGAACACTGAAGCTTTCTTT CASSITGTANTEAFF
TRBJ2-7 NA TRBV20-1 many TGCAGTGCTACCAATCCCCTAAGGGGGGGCTACGAGCAGTACTTC CSATNPLRGGYEQYF
TRBJ2-5 NA TRBV24-1 NA TGTGCCACCAGTGATAACCGGGACACCGACCAAGAGACCCAGTACTTC CATSDNRDTDQETQYF
TRBJ2-2 NA TRBV19 NA TGTGCCAGTAGTATACGGGGCATCGGGGAGCTGTTTTTT CASSIRGIGELFF
TRBJ2-7 TRBD1 TRBV25-1 NA TGTGCCAGCAGTGACGAGACAGGGGGTGGCGAGCAGTACTTC CASSDETGGGEQYF
TRBJ2-7 TRBD1 TRBV6-2/TRBV6-3 many TGTGCCAGCGGGGTTTCTCGACGGGACAGCTCCTACGAGCAGTACTTC CASGVSRRDSSYEQYF
TRBJ2-5 NA TRBV11-1 many TGTGCCAGCAGGGGGGCACTTCAAGAGGCCCAGTACTTC CASRGALQEAQYF
TRBJ1-2 NA TRBV20-1 few TGCAGTGCTAAAGACAGCCTTAACTATGGCTACACCTTC CSAKDSLNYGYTF
TRBJ1-2 NA TRBV20-1 NA TGCAGTGCTAGAACGGATTCTGGGGACTTCTATGGCTACACCTTC CSARTDSGDFYGYTF
TRBJ2-7 TRBD1 TRBV7-8 many TGTGCCAGCAGCTCGGGGACAGGGTTCTCCTACGAGCAGTACTTC CASSSGTGFSYEQYF
TRBJ1-2 NA TRBV20-1 NA TGCAGTGCCGCAACCAACTATGGCTACACCTTC CSAATNYGYTF
TRBJ2-5 NA TRBV20-1 many TGCAGTGCTAGGGAAGACCCTTCATCAGGGGAGACCCAGTACTTC CSAREDPSSGETQYF
TRBJ1-1 NA TRBV10-3 NA TGTGCCATCAGTGAGTCGGAACGTACCACTGAAGCTTTCTTT CAISESERTTEAFF
TRBJ1-2 NA TRBV28 NA TGTGCCAGCAGTTTAAACCCTCGAAGGCGGGCGGCTAACTATGGCTACACCTTC CASSLNPRRRAANYGYTF
TRBJ1-2 NA TRBV28 many TGTGCCAGCCACGCCTCCCGGGGACTTGGCTATGGCTACACCTTC CASHASRGLGYGYTF
TRBJ1-5 NA TRBV6-1 many TGTGCCAGCAGTGAAGCTGGGGGAGTTACTCAGCCCCAGCATTTT CASSEAGGVTQPQHF
TRBJ1-1 NA TRBV30 many TGTGCCTGGAGTGTACGGGGGGGTACTGAAGCTTTCTTT CAWSVRGGTEAFF
TRBJ1-2 TRBD1 TRBV28 many TGTGCCAGCAGTGTCCCAGGGGGGAACTATGGCTACACCTTC CASSVPGGNYGYTF
TRBJ1-1 NA TRBV2 many TGTGCCAGCAAGACCGGTATGAACACTGAAGCTTTCTTT CASKTGMNTEAFF